This entry is about one T cell receptor (beta chain). Antigen specificity is unknown. Expansion with viral peptide pools was applied to antigen-specific CD4+ T cells by the ViraFEST assay prior to sequencing. CD4+ T cells were isolated after less than 13 days of culture. About 2 million PBMC were seeded per well and grown in the presence of 10 IU/ml IL-2 and 9.5 to 10 ug/ml peptides. The authors exchanged half the medium for IL-2 medium on days 3 and 7. V was cut by 6 bases and J by 2 bases, with 5 bases left in between. The germline V gene encodes CDR1 LGHNT and CDR2 FRNRAP. The CDR3 totals 12 residues. This record belongs to a study of vaccination effects on CD4 cells after COVID-19. TCRdb keeps only in-frame clones here, not all; method: immunoSEQ multiplex PCR. The repertoire holds tens of thousands of clones, about two thirds seen once, with about 15% in the top ten. Study findings and constraints: The study found that only 1 of 255 vaccine-induced clones from healthy vaccinees cross-reacted with common cold coronaviruses. Marked clonal contraction was seen in infection- and vaccine-induced clones late after vaccination.

This specimen consisted of CD4+ T cells from PBMCs cultured with HCoV-229E spike peptides, obtained before COVID-19 vaccination. This receptor was taken from a human donor who received a COVID-19 vaccine. V usage is TRBV12-5 and J usage is TRBJ2-1; D remains unclear. The CDR3 region has the DNA TGTGCTAGTGGGACAACCTACAATGAGCAGTTCTTC. It encodes CASGTTYNEQFF.